The 29 T cell receptor beta chains below come from one sample, sequenced in a study of B cell selection in AIRE deficiency. Method: immunoSEQ multiplex PCR; TCRdb's copy keeps in-frame clones and lacks some. This sample yields roughly 24,000 clones, of which approximately 96% are seen a single time; approximately 0.17% belongs to the top ten. Conventional CD4 T cells were sorted as CD4+CD127+ cells. The specimen sequenced was CD4+CD127+ conventional T cells sorted from PBMCs. Receptors were obtained from a human donor in good health.

V and J are TRBV28 and TRBJ2-2; TRBD1 aligns across 8 bases. This CDR3 has 16 residues. V lost 3 bases and J lost 5; bases outside the gene matches: 8. Germline V CDR1 and CDR2: MDHEN, SYDVKM. The CDR3 DNA follows: TGTGCCAGCAGTTTCCCTCGGACAGGGTGGACCGGGGAGCTGTTTTTT. It is translated as CASSFPRTGWTGELFF.

The chain combines TRBV12-5 with TRBJ2-3; 9 nucleotides align to TRBD1. The CDR3 runs to 18 residues. J gave up 4 bases and V 0 bases, and 11 bases lay outside the gene matches. CDR1 LGHNT and CDR2 FRNRAP come from the germline V gene. The CDR3 bases are TGTGCTAGTGGTTTGGTATTGGGAAGGACAGGGGTTCCAGATACGCAGTATTTT. Translated: CASGLVLGRTGVPDTQYF.

V gene TRBV18 combines with J gene TRBJ2-7; 12 bases agree with TRBD1. Germline loops: CDR1 KGHSH, CDR2 LQKENI. With 1 base clipped from V and 2 bases from J, the junction kept 9 bases outside the gene matches. The CDR3 loop spans 18 amino acids. The CDR3 nucleotides are TGTGCCAGCTCACCACGAGGGACAGGGGGCGCGGGGACCTACGAGCAGTACTTC. It yields the protein CASSPRGTGGAGTYEQYF.

The sample holds one count of this clone. J is TRBJ1-4 and V is TRBV6-5; 9 nucleotides agree with TRBD1. Germline V lookup: CDR1 MNHEY, CDR2 SVGAGI. The length of the CDR3 is 15 residues. The junction had 10 bases not matched to a gene; V was cut back by 6 bases and J by 8 bases. CDR3 bases: TGTGCCAGCAGAACGTCCGGGACAGGGAGCGAAAAACTGTTTTTT. It is translated as CASRTSGTGSEKLFF.

This rearrangement joins TRBV14 to TRBJ2-2; D not resolved. Between the trimmed V and J ends, which lost 7 bases and 5 bases, there was a span of 11 bases. Germline assignment: CDR1 SGHDN and CDR2 FVKESK. CDR3 size: 13 residues. The CDR3 DNA is TGTGCCAGCACCGTTGCGAGTACCGGGGAGCTGTTTTTT. Translated: CASTVASTGELFF.

The chain joins TRBV6-5 to TRBJ2-7, with no clear D. Germline V gives CDR1 MNHEY, CDR2 SVGAGI. Trimming pared 5 bases from V and 3 bases from J, leaving 14 bases between. CDR3 length equals 14 residues. CDR3 in amino acids: CASSPPGLFYEQYF. As DNA, the CDR3 is TGTGCCAGCAGTCCCCCCGGGCTGTTCTACGAGCAGTACTTC.

The chain employs TRBV29-1 and TRBJ2-2; D remains ambiguous. The CDR3 is 15 residues long. Germline V gene data show CDR1 as SQVTM and CDR2 as ANQGSEA. V lost 4 bases and J lost 1, with 13 bases in between. CDR3 bases: TGCAGCGTTGTCTCTGGGAAGGTGAACACCGGGGAGCTGTTTTTT. This encodes CSVVSGKVNTGELFF.

This chain links TRBV5-1 with TRBJ1-2, with 7 bases matching TRBD1. The CDR3 has 14 residues. Trimming cost V 4 bases and J 6 bases; bases outside gene matches: 9. The V gene's germline CDR1 is SGHRS and CDR2 YFSETQ. CDR3 nucleotide sequence: TGCGCCAGCAGCCCCTCACAGGGGAGGGATGGCTACACCTTC. Amino acid sequence: CASSPSQGRDGYTF.

The chain links TRBV9 to TRBJ1-1; 7 bases match TRBD1. There are 19 residues in the CDR3. CDR1 is SGDLS and CDR2 is YYNGEE in the germline V gene. V shed 0 bases, J shed 0 bases, and the junction held 14 bases outside the gene matches. The CDR3 nucleotides read TGTGCCAGCAGCGTAGTCCCTGGACAGGCACCCGACTTGAACACTGAAGCTTTCTTT. This translates into CASSVVPGQAPDLNTEAFF.

The rearrangement joins TRBV6-1 to TRBJ2-2; D is tentatively TRBD1 or TRBD2 (5 bases each). V was cut by 4 bases and J by 8 bases, with 17 bases left in between. Germline V gene sequence: CDR1 MNHNS, CDR2 SASEGT. The CDR3 loop spans 15 amino acids. CDR3 nucleotides: TGTGCCAGCAGTGGCAGAGGGATAGGGGTGGGGGAGCTGTTTTTT. It translates to CASSGRGIGVGELFF.

The rearrangement uses TRBV18 and TRBJ1-1, with TRBD1 matching 9 bases. V lost 1 base to trimming and J lost 3 bases; unmatched junction nucleotides: 0. Germline V gene lookup returns CDR1 KGHSH and CDR2 LQKENI. The CDR3 is made up of 14 amino acids. The CDR3, as DNA: TGTGCCAGCTCACCACGGACAGGGGACACTGAAGCTTTCTTT. It encodes CASSPRTGDTEAFF.

The chain employs TRBV4-2 and TRBJ2-7; D possibly corresponds to TRBD1 (7 bases). Germline V gives CDR1 LGHNA, CDR2 YNFKEQ. The CDR3 is made up of 14 amino acids. With 1 base removed from V and 7 bases from J, the gap between germline ends came to 14 bases. This CDR3 is CASSQARGVREQYF. The CDR3 bases are TGTGCCAGCAGCCAAGCCAGGGGGGTCCGGGAGCAGTACTTC.

This rearrangement joins TRBV5-1 to TRBJ2-3, with D possibly called TRBD1 or TRBD2 (6 bases each). CDR1 and CDR2 (germline): SGHRS, YFSETQ. The ends were cut back, 2 bases at V and 0 bases at J, with 16 bases in the middle. The CDR3 spans 17 residues. The CDR3 DNA sequence: TGCGCCAGCAGCTTTGGAGGGGGTGCGTTTAGCACAGATACGCAGTATTTT. Protein: CASSFGGGAFSTDTQYF.

This clone showed up just once. This chain uses TRBV6-9 with TRBJ1-3, with 7 positions matching TRBD1. CDR1 is MNHGY and CDR2 is SVAAGI in the germline V gene. This CDR3 is built from 14 residues. Germline trimming cut 6 bases from V and 2 bases from J; bases unmatched to any gene: 4. This chain's CDR3 is CASRQTGPGNTIYF. The CDR3 region has the DNA TGTGCCAGCAGGCAGACAGGGCCTGGAAACACCATATATTTT.

Written as DNA, the CDR3 is TGTGCCAGCAGCAATACAGGGAATCAGCCCCAGCATTTT. Residues: CASSNTGNQPQHF. The chain recombines TRBV5-6 with TRBJ1-5; perhaps TRBD1 as D (6 bases). Per the germline V gene, CDR1 is SGHDT and CDR2 is YYEEEE. The CDR3 totals 13 residues. V shed 4 bases and J shed 4 bases, with 9 bases lying between them.

J is TRBJ1-1 and V is TRBV6-6; TRBD1 might be the D (6 bases). The CDR3 is 16 amino acids. Germline V gene lookup returns CDR1 MNHNY and CDR2 SVGAGI (reference sequence). Trimming left V 0 bases short and J 1 base short, with 12 bases between. CDR3 in amino acids: CASSYSIRDKNTEAFF. CDR3 bases: TGTGCCAGCAGTTACTCGATTAGGGACAAGAACACTGAAGCTTTCTTT.

This chain connects TRBV6-1 to TRBJ2-1, with 13 bases lining up with TRBD2. CDR1 is MNHNS and CDR2 is SASEGT in the germline V gene. V lost 6 bases and J lost 7; bases outside the gene matches: 6. The CDR3 is 15 amino acids. CDR3: CASRSGLAGDNEQFF. CDR3 nucleotide sequence: TGTGCCAGCAGATCTGGACTAGCGGGGGATAATGAGCAGTTCTTC.

The gene calls are TRBV9 and TRBJ1-6; D is possibly TRBD1 (6 bases). V was clipped by 4 bases and J by 1 base, with 9 bases between them. The germline V gene has CDR1 SGDLS and CDR2 YYNGEE. The CDR3 runs 15 residues. The CDR3 nucleotides read TGTGCCAGCAGCCCAGGGGAGTCCTATAATTCACCCCTCCACTTT. This gives the protein CASSPGESYNSPLHF.

This rearrangement joins TRBV7-2 to TRBJ1-5, with a tentative D call TRBD1 (6 bases). The germline V and J ends were trimmed by 1 base and 5 bases, with 12 bases remaining between them. Germline-derived CDR1 and CDR2 are SGHTA and FQGNSA. The CDR3 runs to 15 residues. CDR3 in DNA: TGTGCCAGCAGCTTAGTACAGGGCTTAGATCAGCCCCAGCATTTT. It is translated as CASSLVQGLDQPQHF.

The chain is built from TRBV30 and TRBJ2-1; D call uncertain. Per germline, CDR1 GTSNPN and CDR2 SVGIG (reference sequence). This CDR3 contains 14 residues. V was clipped by 2 bases and J by 7 bases, with 15 bases between them. CDR3 protein: CAWSLTLGRNEQFF. CDR3 in DNA: TGTGCCTGGAGTCTGACTCTTGGACGAAATGAGCAGTTCTTC. Full variable domain (rest looked up from reference TRBV30 and TRBJ2-1): SQTIHQWPATLVQPVGSPLSLECTVEGTSNPNLYWYRQAAGRGLQLLFYSVGIGQISSEVPQNLSASRPQDRQFILSSKKLLLSDSGFYLCAWSLTLGRNEQFFGPGTRLTVL.

The V call is TRBV18, the J call TRBJ1-1; D unresolved. The CDR3 length is 13 residues. V lost 4 bases, J lost 1 base, and 7 bases lay in between. Germline loops: CDR1 KGHSH, CDR2 LQKENI. CDR3 loop: CASSQGTNTEAFF. The CDR3 coding sequence is TGTGCCAGCTCACAGGGAACGAACACTGAAGCTTTCTTT.

The V gene is TRBV7-6, the J gene TRBJ2-7; D perhaps matches TRBD1 (6 bases). Trimming pared 5 bases from V and 1 base from J, leaving 15 bases between. The CDR3 covers 15 residues. Germline CDR1 and CDR2: SGHVS and FNYEAQ. DNA for the CDR3: TGTGCCAGCAGCATCCCGGGACATCTTTCCTACGAGCAGTACTTC. Translation: CASSIPGHLSYEQYF.

The CDR3 DNA reads as TGCGCCAGCAGCTACGGACAGGCCGAGTATAATTCACCCCTCCACTTT. This sequence encodes CASSYGQAEYNSPLHF. The genes are TRBV5-1 and TRBJ1-6; 7 nucleotides line up with TRBD1. There are 16 residues in the CDR3. CDR1 and CDR2 (germline): SGHRS, YFSETQ. V shed 3 bases and J 4 bases; nucleotides not matched to a gene: 7.

This chain connects TRBV2 to TRBJ1-1; TRBD1 aligns across 7 bases. The CDR3 extends over 14 amino acids. The junction had 5 bases not matched to a gene; V was cut back by 2 bases and J by 5 bases. Germline loops: CDR1 SNHLY, CDR2 FYNNEI. The CDR3 coding sequence is TGTGCCAGCAGTGAATTGCCAGGGGGAACTGAAGCTTTCTTT. This sequence encodes CASSELPGGTEAFF.

The rearrangement joins TRBV27 to TRBJ2-7; D is possibly TRBD2 (5 bases). Trimming left V 2 bases short and J 2 bases short, with 13 bases between. The length of the CDR3 is 15 residues. In germline, CDR1 is MNHEY, CDR2 SMNVEV (reference sequence). The CDR3 spells CASSLRQRIPYEQYF. For the CDR3, the DNA is TGTGCCAGCAGTTTAAGGCAGCGGATACCCTACGAGCAGTACTTC.

The chain has TRBV30 and TRBJ2-7; 13 positions match TRBD2. From germline, CDR1 is GTSNPN and CDR2 SVGIG (reference sequence). The CDR3 is 17 amino acids. J gave up 0 bases and V 1 base, and 6 bases lay outside the gene matches. CDR3 sequence reads: CAWSDGLAGDLSYEQYF. In DNA form, the CDR3 reads TGTGCCTGGAGTGACGGACTAGCGGGGGACCTCTCCTACGAGCAGTACTTC.

V and J are TRBV21-1 and TRBJ1-4; the table calls TRBD1, which could not be checked here. TRBV21-1 is classified as a pseudogene. The CDR3 covers 20 residues. CDR3: CASSKGQGPWLTATNEKLFF. CDR3 DNA: TGTGCCAGCAGCAAAGGACAGGGGCCTTGGTTAACCGCAACTAATGAAAAACTGTTTTTT.

V usage is TRBV4-1 and J usage is TRBJ1-1; D remains unclear. The V end lost 0 bases, the J end lost 1 base, and 9 bases lay between the germline ends. This CDR3 is built from 15 residues. Germline CDR1 is MGHRA and CDR2 is YSYEKL. The CDR3 region is CASSQDPGKNTEAFF. The CDR3, as DNA: TGCGCCAGCAGCCAAGATCCAGGAAAGAACACTGAAGCTTTCTTT.

This chain joins TRBV6-5 and TRBJ1-1; the D gene is possibly TRBD1 (5 bases). With 2 bases removed from V and 5 bases from J, the gap between germline ends came to 9 bases. The germline CDR1 and CDR2 sequences are MNHEY and SVGAGI. The CDR3 is 13 residues long. The CDR3 DNA reads as TGTGCCAGCAGTTACGAACGGGGGACTGAAGCTTTCTTT. Translation: CASSYERGTEAFF.